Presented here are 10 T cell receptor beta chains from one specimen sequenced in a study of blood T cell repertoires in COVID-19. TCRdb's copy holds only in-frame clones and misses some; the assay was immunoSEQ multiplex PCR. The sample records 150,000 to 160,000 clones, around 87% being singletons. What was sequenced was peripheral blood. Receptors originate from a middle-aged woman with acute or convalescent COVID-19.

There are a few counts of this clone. This CDR3 reads CSVEGTAYEQYF. The CDR3 DNA reads as TGCAGCGTTGAGGGGACAGCCTACGAGCAGTACTTC. The rearrangement joins TRBV29-1 to TRBJ2-7, with 7 bases matching TRBD1. Looked up from germline, CDR1 is SQVTM and CDR2 is ANQGSEA. The CDR3 has 12 residues. V lost 3 bases to trimming and J lost 2 bases; unmatched junction nucleotides: 1.

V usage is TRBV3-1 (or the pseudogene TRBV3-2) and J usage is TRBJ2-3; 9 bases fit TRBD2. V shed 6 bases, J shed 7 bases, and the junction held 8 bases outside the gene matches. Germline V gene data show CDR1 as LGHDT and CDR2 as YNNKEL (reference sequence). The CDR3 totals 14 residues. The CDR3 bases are TGTGCCAGCAGTCGTAGCGGGAGTGGAAATACGCAGTATTTT. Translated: CASSRSGSGNTQYF.

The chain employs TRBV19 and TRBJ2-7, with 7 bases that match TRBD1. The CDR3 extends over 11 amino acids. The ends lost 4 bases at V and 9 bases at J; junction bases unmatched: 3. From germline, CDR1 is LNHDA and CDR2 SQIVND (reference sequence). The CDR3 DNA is TGTGCCAGTAGTAGGGACAGTGTGCAGTACTTC. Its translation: CASSRDSVQYF.

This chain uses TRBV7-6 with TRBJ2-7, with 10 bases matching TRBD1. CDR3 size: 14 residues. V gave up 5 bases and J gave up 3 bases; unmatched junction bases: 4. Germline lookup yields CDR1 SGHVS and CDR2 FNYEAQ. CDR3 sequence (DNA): TGTGCCAGCAGCCCCTGGACAGGGGGCTACGAGCAGTACTTC. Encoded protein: CASSPWTGGYEQYF.

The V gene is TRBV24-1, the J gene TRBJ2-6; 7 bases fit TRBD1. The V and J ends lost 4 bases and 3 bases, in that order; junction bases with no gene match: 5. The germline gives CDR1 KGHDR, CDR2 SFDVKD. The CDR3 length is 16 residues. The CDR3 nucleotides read TGTGCCACCAGTGACTCAAGGGGGCGTGGGGCCAACGTCCTGACTTTC. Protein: CATSDSRGRGANVLTF.

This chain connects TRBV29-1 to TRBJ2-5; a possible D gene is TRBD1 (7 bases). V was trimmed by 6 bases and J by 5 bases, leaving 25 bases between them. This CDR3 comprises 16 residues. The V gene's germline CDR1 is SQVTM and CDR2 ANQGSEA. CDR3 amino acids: CSVRGRRDRPDETQYF. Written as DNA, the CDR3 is TGCAGCGTGAGGGGCAGGAGGGACAGACCTGACGAGACCCAGTACTTC. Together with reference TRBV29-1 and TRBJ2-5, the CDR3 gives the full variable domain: SAVISQKPSRDICQRGTSLTIQCQVDSQVTMMFWYRQQPGQSLTLIATANQGSEATYESGFVIDKFPISRPNLTFSTLTVSNMSPEDSSIYLCSVRGRRDRPDETQYFGPGTRLLVL.

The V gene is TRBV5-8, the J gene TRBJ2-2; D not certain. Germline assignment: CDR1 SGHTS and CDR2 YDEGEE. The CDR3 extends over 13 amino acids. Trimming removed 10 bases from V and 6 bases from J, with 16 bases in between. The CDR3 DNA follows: TGTGCCGACCCATTGGGTGGGCCCGGGGAGCTGTTTTTT. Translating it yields CADPLGGPGELFF.

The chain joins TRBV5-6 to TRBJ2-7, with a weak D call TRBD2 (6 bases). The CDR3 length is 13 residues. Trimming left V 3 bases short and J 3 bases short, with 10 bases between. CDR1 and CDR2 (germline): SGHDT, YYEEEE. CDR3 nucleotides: TGTGCCAGCAGCTCGGGACTTATCTACGAGCAGTACTTC. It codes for CASSSGLIYEQYF. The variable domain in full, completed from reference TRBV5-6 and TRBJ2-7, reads DAGVTQSPTHLIKTRGQQVTLRCSPKSGHDTVSWYQQALGQGPQFIFQYYEEEERQRGNFPDRFSGHQFPNYSSELNVNALLLGDSALYLCASSSGLIYEQYFGPGTRLTVT.

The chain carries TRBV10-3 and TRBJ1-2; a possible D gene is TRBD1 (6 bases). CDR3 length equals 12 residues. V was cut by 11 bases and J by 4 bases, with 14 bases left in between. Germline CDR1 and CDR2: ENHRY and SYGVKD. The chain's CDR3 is CAAGQGPYGYTF. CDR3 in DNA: TGTGCCGCCGGCCAGGGGCCCTATGGCTACACCTTC.

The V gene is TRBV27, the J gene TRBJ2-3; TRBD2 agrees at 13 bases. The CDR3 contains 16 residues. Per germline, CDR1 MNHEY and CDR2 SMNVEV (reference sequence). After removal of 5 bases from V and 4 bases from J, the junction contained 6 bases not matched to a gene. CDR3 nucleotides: TGTGCCAGCAGTGTCGGGACTAGCGGGGTACCAGATACGCAGTATTTT. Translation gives CASSVGTSGVPDTQYF.